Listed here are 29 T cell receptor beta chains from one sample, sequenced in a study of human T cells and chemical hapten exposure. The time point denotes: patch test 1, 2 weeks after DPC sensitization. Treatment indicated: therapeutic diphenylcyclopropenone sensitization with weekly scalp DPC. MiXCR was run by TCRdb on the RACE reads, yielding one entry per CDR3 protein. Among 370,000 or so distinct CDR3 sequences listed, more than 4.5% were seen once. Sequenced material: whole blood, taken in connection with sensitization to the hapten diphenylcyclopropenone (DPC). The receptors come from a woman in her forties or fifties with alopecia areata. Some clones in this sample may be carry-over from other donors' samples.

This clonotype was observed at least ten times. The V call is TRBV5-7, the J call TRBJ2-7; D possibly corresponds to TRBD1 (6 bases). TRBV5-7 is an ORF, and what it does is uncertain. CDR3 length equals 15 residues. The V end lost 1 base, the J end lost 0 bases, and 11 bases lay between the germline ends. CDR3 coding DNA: TGTGCCAGCAGCTTGAAGGACAGAGTCTCCTACGAGCAGTACTTC. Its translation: CASSLKDRVSYEQYF.

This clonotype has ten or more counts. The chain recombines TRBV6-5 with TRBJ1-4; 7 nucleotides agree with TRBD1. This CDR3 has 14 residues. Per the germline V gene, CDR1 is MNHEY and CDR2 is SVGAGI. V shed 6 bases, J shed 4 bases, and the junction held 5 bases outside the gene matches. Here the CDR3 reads CASRPTGFNEKLFF. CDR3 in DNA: TGTGCCAGCAGGCCGACAGGGTTTAATGAAAAACTGTTTTTT.

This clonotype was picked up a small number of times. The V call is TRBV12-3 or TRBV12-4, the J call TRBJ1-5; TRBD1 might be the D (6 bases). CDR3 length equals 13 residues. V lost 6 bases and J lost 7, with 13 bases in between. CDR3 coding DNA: TGTGCCAGCAGCTACAGGGCGGAACAGCCCCAGCATTTT. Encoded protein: CASSYRAEQPQHF.

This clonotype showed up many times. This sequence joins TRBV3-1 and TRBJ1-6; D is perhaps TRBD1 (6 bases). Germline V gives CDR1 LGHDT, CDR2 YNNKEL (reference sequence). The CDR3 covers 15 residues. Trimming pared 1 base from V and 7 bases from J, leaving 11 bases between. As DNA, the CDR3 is TGTGCCAGCAGCCAAGTGGACAGTAGAAATTCACCCCTCCACTTT. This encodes CASSQVDSRNSPLHF.

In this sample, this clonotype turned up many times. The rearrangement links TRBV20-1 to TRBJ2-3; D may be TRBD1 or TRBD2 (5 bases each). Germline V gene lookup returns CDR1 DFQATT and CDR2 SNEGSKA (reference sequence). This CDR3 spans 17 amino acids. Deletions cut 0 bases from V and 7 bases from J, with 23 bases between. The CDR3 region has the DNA TGCAGTGCTAGAGATCCCACTCTCGGGGCCTTCATATATACGCAGTATTTT. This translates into CSARDPTLGAFIYTQYF.

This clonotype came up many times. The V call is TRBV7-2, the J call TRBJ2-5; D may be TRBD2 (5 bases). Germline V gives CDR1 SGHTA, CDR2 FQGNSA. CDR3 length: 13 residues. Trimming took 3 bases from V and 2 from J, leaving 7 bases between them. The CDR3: CASSFGIQETQYF. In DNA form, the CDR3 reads TGTGCCAGCAGCTTCGGGATTCAAGAGACCCAGTACTTC.

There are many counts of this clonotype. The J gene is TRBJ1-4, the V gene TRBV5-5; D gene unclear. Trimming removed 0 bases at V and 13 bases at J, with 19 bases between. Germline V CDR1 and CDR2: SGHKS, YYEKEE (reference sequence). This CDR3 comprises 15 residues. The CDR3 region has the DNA TGTGCCAGCAGCTTGGTGGAGGGTGGGGAAGGAAGACTGTTTTTT. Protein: CASSLVEGGEGRLFF.

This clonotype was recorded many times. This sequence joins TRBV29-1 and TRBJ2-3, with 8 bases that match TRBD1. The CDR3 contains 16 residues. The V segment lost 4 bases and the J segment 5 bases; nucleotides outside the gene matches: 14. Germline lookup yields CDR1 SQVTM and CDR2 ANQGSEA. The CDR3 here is CSVVPGDDRGRDTQYF. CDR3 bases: TGCAGCGTTGTCCCGGGGGACGACAGGGGACGAGATACGCAGTATTTT.

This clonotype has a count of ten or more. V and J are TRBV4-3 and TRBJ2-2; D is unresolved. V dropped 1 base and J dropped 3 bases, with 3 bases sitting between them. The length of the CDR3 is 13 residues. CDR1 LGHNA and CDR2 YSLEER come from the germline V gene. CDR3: CASSQGYTGELFF. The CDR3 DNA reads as TGCGCCAGCAGCCAAGGGTACACCGGGGAGCTGTTTTTT.

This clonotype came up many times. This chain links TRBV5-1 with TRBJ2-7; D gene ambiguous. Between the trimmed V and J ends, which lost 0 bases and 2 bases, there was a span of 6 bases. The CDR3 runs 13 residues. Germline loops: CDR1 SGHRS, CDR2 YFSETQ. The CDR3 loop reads CASSLAPTYEQYF. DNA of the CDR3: TGCGCCAGCAGCTTGGCCCCCACCTACGAGCAGTACTTC.

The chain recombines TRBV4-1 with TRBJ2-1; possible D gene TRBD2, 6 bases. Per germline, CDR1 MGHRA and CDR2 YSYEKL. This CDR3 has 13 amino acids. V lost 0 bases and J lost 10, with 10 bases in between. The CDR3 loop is CASSQDRDWEQFF. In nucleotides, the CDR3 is TGCGCCAGCAGCCAAGACAGGGACTGGGAGCAGTTCTTC.

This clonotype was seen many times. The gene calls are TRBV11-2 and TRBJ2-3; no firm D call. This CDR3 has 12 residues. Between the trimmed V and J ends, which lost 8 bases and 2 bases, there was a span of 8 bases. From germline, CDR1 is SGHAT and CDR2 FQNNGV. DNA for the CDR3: TGTGCCAGCGGAACGTTCACAGATACGCAGTATTTT. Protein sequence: CASGTFTDTQYF.

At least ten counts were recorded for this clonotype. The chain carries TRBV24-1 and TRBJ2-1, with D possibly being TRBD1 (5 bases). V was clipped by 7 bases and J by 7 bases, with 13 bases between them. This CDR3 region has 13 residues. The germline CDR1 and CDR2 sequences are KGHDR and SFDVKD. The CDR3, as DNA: TGTGCCACCAGGGGCTCCCCAGGGAATGAGCAGTTCTTC. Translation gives CATRGSPGNEQFF.

Written as DNA, the CDR3 is TGCGCCAGCAGCCAAGGGACTAGCGGGGCGGCCTACGAGCAGTACTTC. Residues: CASSQGTSGAAYEQYF. The gene calls are TRBV4-1 and TRBJ2-7, with TRBD2 identical over 12 bases. Germline V gene lookup returns CDR1 MGHRA and CDR2 YSYEKL. The CDR3 runs to 16 residues. V trimming: 1 base; J trimming: 2 bases; junction bases outside the gene matches: 3.

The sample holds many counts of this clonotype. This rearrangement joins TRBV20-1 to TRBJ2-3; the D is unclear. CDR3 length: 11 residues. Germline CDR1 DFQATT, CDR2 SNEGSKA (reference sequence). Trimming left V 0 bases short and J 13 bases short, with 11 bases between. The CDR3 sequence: CSARDTYTEYF. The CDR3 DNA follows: TGCAGTGCTAGAGACACTTATACAGAGTATTTT.

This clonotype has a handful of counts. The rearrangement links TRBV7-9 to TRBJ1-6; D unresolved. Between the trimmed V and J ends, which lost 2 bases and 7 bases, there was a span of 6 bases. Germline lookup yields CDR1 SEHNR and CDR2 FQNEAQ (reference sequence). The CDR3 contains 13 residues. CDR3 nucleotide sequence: TGTGCCAGCAGCTTACAGAAGAATTCACCCCTCCACTTT. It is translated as CASSLQKNSPLHF.

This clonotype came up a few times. CDR3 in DNA: TGTGCCAGCAGCCCTGTAGGGGAGTGGACAGATACGCAGTATTTT. Translating gives CASSPVGEWTDTQYF. This sequence joins TRBV9 and TRBJ2-3; TRBD1 or TRBD2 may be the D gene (5 bases each). Germline CDR1 SGDLS, CDR2 YYNGEE. CDR3 length: 15 residues. The V and J ends lost 4 bases and 3 bases respectively, with 15 bases between them.

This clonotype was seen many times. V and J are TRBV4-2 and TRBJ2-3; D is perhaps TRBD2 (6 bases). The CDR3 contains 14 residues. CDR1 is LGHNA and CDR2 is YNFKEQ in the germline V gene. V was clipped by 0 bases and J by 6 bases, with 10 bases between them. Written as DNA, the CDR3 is TGTGCCAGCAGCCAAGATTGGGAGGCCGATACGCAGTATTTT. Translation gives CASSQDWEADTQYF.

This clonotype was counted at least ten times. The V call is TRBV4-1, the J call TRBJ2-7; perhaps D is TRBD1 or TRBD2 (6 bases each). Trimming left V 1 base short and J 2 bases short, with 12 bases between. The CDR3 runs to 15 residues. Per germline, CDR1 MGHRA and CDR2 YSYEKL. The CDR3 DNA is TGCGCCAGCAGCCAAGCCCGGGGGCCGACCTACGAGCAGTACTTC. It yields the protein CASSQARGPTYEQYF.

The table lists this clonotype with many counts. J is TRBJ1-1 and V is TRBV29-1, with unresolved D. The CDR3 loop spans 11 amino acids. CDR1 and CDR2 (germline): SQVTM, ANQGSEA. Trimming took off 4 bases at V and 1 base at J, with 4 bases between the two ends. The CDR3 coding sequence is TGCAGCGTTGCCAGGAACACTGAAGCTTTCTTT. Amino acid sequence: CSVARNTEAFF.

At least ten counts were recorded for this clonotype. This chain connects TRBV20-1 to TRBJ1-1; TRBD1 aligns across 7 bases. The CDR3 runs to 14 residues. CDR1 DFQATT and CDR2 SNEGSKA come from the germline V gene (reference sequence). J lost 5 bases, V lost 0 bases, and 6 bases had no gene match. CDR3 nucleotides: TGCAGTGCTAGAGAGTGGGCCAGGGGGACTGAAGCTTTCTTT. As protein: CSAREWARGTEAFF.

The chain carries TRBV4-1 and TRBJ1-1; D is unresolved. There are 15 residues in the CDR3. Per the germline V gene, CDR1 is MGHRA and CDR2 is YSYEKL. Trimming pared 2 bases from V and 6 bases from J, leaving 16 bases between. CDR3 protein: CASSQKAAFGAEAFF. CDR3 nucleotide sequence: TGCGCCAGCAGCCAAAAGGCGGCCTTCGGCGCTGAAGCTTTCTTT.

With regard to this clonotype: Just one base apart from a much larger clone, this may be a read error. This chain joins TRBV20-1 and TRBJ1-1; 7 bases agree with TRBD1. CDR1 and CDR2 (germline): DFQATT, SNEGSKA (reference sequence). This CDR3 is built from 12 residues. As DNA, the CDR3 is TGCAGGAAGGGACAGTTGAACACTGAAGCTTACTTT. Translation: CRKGQLNTEAYF.

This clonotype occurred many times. CDR3 coding DNA: TGTGCCAGCACACGACCGGGACGTACTACCTACGAGCAGTACTTC. Its protein product is CASTRPGRTTYEQYF. V usage is TRBV21-1 and J usage is TRBJ2-7; the D call of TRBD1 is as the table states it, not checked on the DNA. TRBV21-1 is tagged as a pseudogene. The CDR3 length is 15 residues.

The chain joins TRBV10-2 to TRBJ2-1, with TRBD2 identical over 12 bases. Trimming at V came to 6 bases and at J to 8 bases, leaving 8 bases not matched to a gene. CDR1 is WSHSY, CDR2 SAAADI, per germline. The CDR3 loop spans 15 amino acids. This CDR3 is CASSSSGRAEYEQFF. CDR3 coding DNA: TGCGCCAGCAGCTCTAGCGGGAGGGCCGAATATGAGCAGTTCTTC.

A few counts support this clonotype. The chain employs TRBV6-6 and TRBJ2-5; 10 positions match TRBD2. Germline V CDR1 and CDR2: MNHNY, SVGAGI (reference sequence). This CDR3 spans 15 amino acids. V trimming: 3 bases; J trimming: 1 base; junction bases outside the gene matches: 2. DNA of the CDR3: TGTGCCAGCAGTTATGCTAGCGGGGGCCAAGAGACCCAGTACTTC. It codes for CASSYASGGQETQYF.

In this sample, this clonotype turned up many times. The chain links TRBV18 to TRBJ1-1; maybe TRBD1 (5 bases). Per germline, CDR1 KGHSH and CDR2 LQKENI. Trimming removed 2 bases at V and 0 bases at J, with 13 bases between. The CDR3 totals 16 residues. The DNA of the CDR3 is TGTGCCAGCTCACCAATGGGGGAGGGGTTGAACACTGAAGCTTTCTTT. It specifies CASSPMGEGLNTEAFF.

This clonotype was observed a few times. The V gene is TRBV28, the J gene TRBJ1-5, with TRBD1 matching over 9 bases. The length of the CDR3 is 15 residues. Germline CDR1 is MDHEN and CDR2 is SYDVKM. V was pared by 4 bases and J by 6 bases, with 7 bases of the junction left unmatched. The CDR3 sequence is CASSSPGTGLQPQHF. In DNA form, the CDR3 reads TGTGCCAGCAGTTCGCCCGGGACAGGGCTTCAGCCCCAGCATTTT.

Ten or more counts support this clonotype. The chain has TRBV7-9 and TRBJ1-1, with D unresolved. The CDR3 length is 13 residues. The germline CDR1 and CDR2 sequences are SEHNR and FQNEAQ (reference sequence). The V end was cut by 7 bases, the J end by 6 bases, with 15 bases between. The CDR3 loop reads CASTTPSRPEAFF. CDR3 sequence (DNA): TGTGCCAGCACCACACCCAGCCGGCCTGAAGCTTTCTTT. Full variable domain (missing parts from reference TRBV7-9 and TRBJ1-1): DTGVSQNPRHKITKRGQNVTFRCDPISEHNRLYWYRQTLGQGPEFLTYFQNEAQLEKSRLLSDRFSAERPKGSFSTLEIQRTEQGDSAMYLCASTTPSRPEAFFGQGTRLTVV.